These 5 T cell receptor beta chains were sequenced from one sample in a study of control samples from healthy donors and cancer patients. Produced via immunoSEQ multiplex PCR; TCRdb's table is partial and in-frame only. The sample lists 100,000 or so clones, about four fifths occurring once. The material sequenced was blood. The receptors stem from a woman aged 45 to 65 in good health.

CDR3 nucleotides: TGTGCCAGCAGCTCCGGGACTAGAGAAGAGACCCAGTACTTC. Residues: CASSSGTREETQYF. This chain uses TRBV11-3 with TRBJ2-5, with 8 positions matching TRBD2. V was clipped by 4 bases and J by 3 bases; unmatched bases: 4. Germline CDR1 SGHNT, CDR2 YENEEA. The CDR3 length is 14 residues.

The chain recombines TRBV7-3 with TRBJ1-2; tentative D call: TRBD1 (5 bases). Germline V gene data show CDR1 as SGHTA and CDR2 as FQGTGA. Trimming cost V 4 bases and J 4 bases, with 16 bases left between them. The CDR3 has 15 amino acids. The CDR3 DNA reads TGTGCCAGCAGCTCTTCCGGGACTGGCCTCTATGGCTACACCTTC. Protein: CASSSSGTGLYGYTF.

This chain links TRBV11-2 with TRBJ2-1; D unclear. Trimming removed 1 base at V and 1 base at J, with 5 bases between. Germline CDR1 is SGHAT and CDR2 is FQNNGV. This CDR3 has 14 amino acids. CDR3 DNA sequence: TGTGCCAGCAGCTTAGCAGGTTCCTACAATGAGCAGTTCTTC. Its translation is CASSLAGSYNEQFF. The entire variable domain, with the rest obtained from reference TRBV11-2 and TRBJ2-1, is as follows: EAGVAQSPRYKIIEKRQSVAFWCNPISGHATLYWYQQILGQGPKLLIQFQNNGVVDDSQLPKDRFSAERLKGVDSTLKIQPAKLEDSAVYLCASSLAGSYNEQFFGPGTRLTVL.

This clone was counted only a few times. The rearrangement uses TRBV25-1 and TRBJ2-1; D is perhaps TRBD1 (6 bases). The CDR3 runs 16 residues. Germline CDR1 MGHDK, CDR2 SYGVNS. V dropped 2 bases and J dropped 7 bases, with 18 bases sitting between them. CDR3 sequence: CASSEGAGVSVNEQFF. DNA for the CDR3: TGTGCCAGCAGTGAAGGGGCAGGGGTATCTGTGAATGAGCAGTTCTTC.

V and J are TRBV5-5 and TRBJ1-4; a weak D match, TRBD1 (5 bases). V gave up 2 bases and J gave up 1 base, with 15 bases separating them. Germline V CDR1 and CDR2: SGHKS, YYEKEE (reference sequence). The CDR3 runs to 17 residues. The DNA of the CDR3 is TGTGCCAGCAGCTTCCATGACAGCCGACGAACTAATGAAAAACTGTTTTTT. It translates to CASSFHDSRRTNEKLFF.